This T cell receptor beta chain was documented in a study of Ad26.COV2.S vaccination and SARS-CoV-2 variants. Some clones are missing from TCRdb's copy, which holds only in-frame ones; the method was immunoSEQ multiplex PCR. The sample lists about 680,000 clones, about 90% occurring once. The CDR3 is made up of 14 amino acids. V dropped 2 bases and J dropped 3 bases, with 8 bases sitting between them. The germline gives CDR1 MNHEY, CDR2 SVGAGI. Treatment noted: some 19 received Ad26.COV2.S at low or high dose, single or two shots; roughly five received placebo; per-sample allocation not given. Sampling took place 63 days after the first vaccine or placebo injection.

The clonotype originates from a person aged 18-65 years who received the Ad26.COV2.S COVID-19 vaccine or a placebo. Source: peripheral blood, taken in a trial of Ad26.COV2.S vaccine versus placebo. This chain uses TRBV6-5 with TRBJ1-3; D is ambiguous. The CDR3 loop is CASSYRGGGNTIYF. In DNA, the CDR3 is TGTGCCAGCAGTTACCGGGGAGGTGGAAACACCATATATTTT.